Following are 23 T cell receptor beta chains from one sample sequenced in a study of T cells in Graves' hyperthyroidism and ophthalmopathy. RNA transcripts served as the template for amplifying TCR beta CDR3 regions. An initial round of RT-PCR targeting the TCR CDR3 relied on the HTBI primer set. TCRdb used MiXCR to reprocess the multiplex PCR reads, holding one entry per CDR3 protein. Of 800,000 or so distinct CDR3 sequences listed, approximately 40% are singletons. Sequencing was done on a sample of blood. These receptor sequences come from a man between 18 and 29 years old with Graves' hyperthyroidism.

With regard to this clonotype: Just one base apart from a much larger clone, this may be a read error. The V gene is TRBV10-3, the J gene TRBJ1-5, with TRBD1 matching 7 bases. CDR1 is ENHRY, CDR2 SYGVKD, per germline. There are 13 residues in the CDR3. V was pared by 6 bases and J by 6 bases, with 5 bases of the junction left unmatched. The CDR3 sequence is CAISGTVSQPQHF. The DNA of the CDR3 is TGTGCCATCAGCGGGACAGTTAGTCAGCCCCAGCATTTT.

The rearrangement links TRBV4-2 to TRBJ1-1; tentatively, D is TRBD1 (6 bases). Trimming took 0 bases from V and 3 from J, leaving 11 bases between them. Germline loops: CDR1 LGHNA, CDR2 YNFKEQ. The CDR3 is 15 residues long. Written as DNA, the CDR3 is TGTGCCAGCAGCCAAGATTGGGACACTTACACTGAAGCTTTCTTT. It is translated as CASSQDWDTYTEAFF.

This clonotype appeared many times. The J gene is TRBJ1-6, the V gene TRBV9, with TRBD1 identical over 8 bases. The trim removed 0 bases at V and 13 bases at J, leaving 6 bases unmatched. Per germline, CDR1 SGDLS and CDR2 YYNGEE. CDR3 length equals 14 residues. The CDR3, as DNA: TGTGCCAGCAGCGTAGCCGGACAGGGTTATCCCCTCCACTTT. This sequence encodes CASSVAGQGYPLHF.

This chain uses TRBV12-5 with TRBJ1-1; the D gene is possibly TRBD1 (5 bases). The germline V gene encodes CDR1 LGHNT and CDR2 FRNRAP. V lost 1 base and J lost 5, with 8 bases in between. This CDR3 is built from 13 residues. CDR3 sequence: CASGLARATEAFF. The CDR3 DNA reads TGTGCTAGTGGTTTGGCCAGGGCGACTGAAGCTTTCTTT.

This clonotype was seen ten or more times. In nucleotides, the CDR3 is TGTGCCAGCAGCTTAGACGAGCGAATCTACGAGCAGTACTTC. Translated, it gives CASSLDERIYEQYF. The chain has TRBV7-9 and TRBJ2-7; D uncertain. CDR1 and CDR2 (germline): SEHNR, FQNEAQ (reference sequence). V dropped 1 base and J dropped 3 bases, with 10 bases sitting between them. This CDR3 region has 14 residues.

This clonotype has more than one count but fewer than ten. This chain joins TRBV19 and TRBJ1-1; the D gene is possibly TRBD1 (5 bases). Trimming stripped 3 bases from V and 8 bases from J, with 16 bases between. The CDR3 sequence is 14 residues long. The V gene's germline CDR1 is LNHDA and CDR2 SQIVND (reference sequence). The CDR3 here is CASSMVVQAGEAFF. The CDR3 DNA reads as TGTGCCAGTAGTATGGTGGTACAGGCAGGAGAAGCTTTCTTT.

This clonotype was detected ten times or more. This chain links TRBV7-8 with TRBJ1-1; D gene unclear. The germline V and J ends were trimmed by 5 bases and 1 base, with 8 bases remaining between them. Germline V gene sequence: CDR1 SGHVS, CDR2 FQNEAQ. This CDR3 contains 13 residues. The CDR3 nucleotides read TGTGCCAGCAGCGTCATGGGGAACACTGAAGCTTTCTTT. Residues: CASSVMGNTEAFF.

This clonotype was seen more than once but under ten times. The chain's CDR3 is CASCMNSYEQYF. The CDR3 DNA reads TGTGCCAGCTGCATGAACTCCTACGAGCAGTACTTC. The chain links TRBV7-2 to TRBJ2-7; the D is unclear. The CDR3 has 12 amino acids. CDR1 is SGHTA and CDR2 is FQGNSA in the germline V gene. Trimming removed 8 bases from V and 0 bases from J, with 8 bases in between.

The CDR3 loop reads CASSQDGDRGWGVPYEQYF. The CDR3 nucleotides are TGTGCCAGCAGCCAAGATGGGGACAGGGGATGGGGAGTGCCCTACGAGCAGTACTTC. The rearrangement joins TRBV14 to TRBJ2-7; 10 bases match TRBD1. CDR1 SGHDN and CDR2 FVKESK come from the germline V gene. This CDR3 has 19 residues. The V gene end was trimmed by 0 bases and the J gene end by 2 bases; junction bases not matched to a gene: 13.

J is TRBJ2-7 and V is TRBV9, with D possibly being TRBD2 (5 bases). The CDR3 covers 15 residues. Trimming removed 2 bases from V and 3 bases from J, with 15 bases in between. CDR1 is SGDLS and CDR2 is YYNGEE in the germline V gene. CDR3 amino acids: CASSVGDLIDYEQYF. The DNA for the CDR3 is TGTGCCAGCAGCGTCGGGGATCTAATAGACTACGAGCAGTACTTC.

There are many counts of this clonotype. This rearrangement joins TRBV29-1 to TRBJ1-1; TRBD1 might be the D (5 bases). V gave up 5 bases and J gave up 5 bases, with 15 bases separating them. The CDR3 has 13 amino acids. The germline CDR1 and CDR2 sequences are SQVTM and ANQGSEA. The CDR3 loop is CSVNSQGWTEAFF. CDR3 nucleotides: TGCAGCGTTAATAGCCAGGGATGGACTGAAGCTTTCTTT. Supplemented by reference TRBV29-1 and TRBJ1-1, the full variable domain reads SAVISQKPSRDICQRGTSLTIQCQVDSQVTMMFWYRQQPGQSLTLIATANQGSEATYESGFVIDKFPISRPNLTFSTLTVSNMSPEDSSIYLCSVNSQGWTEAFFGQGTRLTVV.

Regarding this clonotype: A clone one base away is much larger, so this may be a read error. The chain is built from TRBV2 and TRBJ2-5, with a possible D match to TRBD1 (6 bases). The V gene's germline CDR1 is SNHLY and CDR2 FYNNEI. CDR3 length: 12 amino acids. The CDR3: CASSPDSKTLYF. CDR3 DNA: TGTGCCAGCAGTCCGGACAGCAAGACCCTGTACTTC.

This clonotype was found many times. The chain couples TRBV5-4 to TRBJ2-5; D remains ambiguous. V was cut by 1 base and J by 1 base, with 5 bases left in between. The CDR3 length is 13 residues. Per the germline V gene, CDR1 is SGHNT and CDR2 is YYREEE (reference sequence). This CDR3 reads CASSLPRQETQYF. In DNA form, the CDR3 reads TGTGCCAGCAGCTTGCCACGCCAAGAGACCCAGTACTTC. The full variable domain, in which reference TRBV5-4 and TRBJ2-5 provide the parts outside the CDR3, is ETGVTQSPTHLIKTRGQQVTLRCSSQSGHNTVSWYQQALGQGPQFIFQYYREEENGRGNFPPRFSGLQFPNYSSELNVNALELDDSALYLCASSLPRQETQYFGPGTRLLVL.

The chain links TRBV25-1 to TRBJ2-7; no reliable D call. Germline V gene sequence: CDR1 MGHDK, CDR2 SYGVNS. V shed 6 bases and J shed 2 bases, with 11 bases lying between them. CDR3 length equals 13 residues. The CDR3 DNA reads as TGTGCCAGCAGCCGGGCCCGGACCTACGAGCAGTACTTC. Translating gives CASSRARTYEQYF.

J is TRBJ1-5 and V is TRBV10-3, with 9 nucleotides matching TRBD1. V shed 10 bases and J 7 bases; nucleotides not matched to a gene: 8. This CDR3 region has 13 residues. Germline lookup yields CDR1 ENHRY and CDR2 SYGVKD. The CDR3 protein is CATGTGMRQPQHF. As DNA, the CDR3 is TGTGCCACCGGGACAGGGATGCGGCAGCCCCAGCATTTT.

The chain recombines TRBV16 with TRBJ2-7, with D perhaps TRBD1 or TRBD2 (5 bases each). The V and J ends lost 2 bases and 3 bases respectively, with 11 bases between them. This CDR3 region has 14 residues. Germline V gene data show CDR1 as KGHSY and CDR2 as FQNENV. CDR3 coding DNA: TGTGCCAGCAGCCAAGGGACGGAACTCTACGAGCAGTACTTC. Amino acid sequence: CASSQGTELYEQYF.

The genes are TRBV29-1 and TRBJ1-1; 7 nucleotides agree with TRBD1. The ends lost 6 bases at V and 5 bases at J; junction bases unmatched: 12. This CDR3 comprises 14 residues. Germline CDR1 reads SQVTM; CDR2 reads ANQGSEA. CDR3 nucleotides: TGCAGCGTAACTCTGACAGGGTATGCAACTGAAGCTTTCTTT. It is translated as CSVTLTGYATEAFF.

The chain recombines TRBV5-1 with TRBJ1-1; D is ambiguous. This CDR3 is 11 amino acids long. V was pared by 0 bases and J by 11 bases, with 8 bases between. Per germline, CDR1 SGHRS and CDR2 YFSETQ. The CDR3 sequence is CASSLGMEAFF. Written as DNA, the CDR3 is TGCGCCAGCAGCTTGGGAATGGAGGCTTTCTTT.

The sample holds many counts of this clonotype. One end of the junction fails to match germline, which may point to a read error. The chain combines TRBV7-7 with TRBJ1-5; no clear D gene. Germline V gives CDR1 SSHAT, CDR2 FNYEAQ (reference sequence). This CDR3 region has 14 residues. CDR3 residues: CASSQLLGNQPQHF. CDR3 nucleotides: TGTGCTAGCAGTCAGCTGTTAGGCAATCAGCCCCAGCATTTT.

The chain's CDR3 is CAIRTDLPFF. The DNA for the CDR3 is TGTGCCATTAGGACAGACCTCCCTTTCTTT. V and J are TRBV10-3 and TRBJ1-1, with D tentatively TRBD1 (6 bases). V was pared by 9 bases and J by 12 bases, with 14 bases between. This CDR3 spans 10 amino acids. Germline CDR1 reads ENHRY; CDR2 reads SYGVKD.

The V gene is TRBV6-1, the J gene TRBJ2-2; D gene ambiguous. V lost 0 bases to trimming and J lost 5 bases, with 7 bases between them. Germline values: CDR1 MNHNS, CDR2 SASEGT. The CDR3 totals 14 residues. Here the CDR3 DNA reads TGTGCCAGCAGTGAAGCGCACTCGACCGGGGAGCTGTTTTTT. Protein sequence: CASSEAHSTGELFF.

A few counts support this clonotype. This sequence joins TRBV12-3 or TRBV12-4 and TRBJ2-2; D might be TRBD1 (7 bases). Trimming removed 10 bases at V and 6 bases at J, with 18 bases between. The CDR3 is 14 amino acids. CDR3 DNA: TGTGCCACCACCCCCCAGGGGGAGGCCGGGGAGCTGTTTTTT. The encoded protein is CATTPQGEAGELFF.

The chain recombines TRBV6-2 or TRBV6-3 with TRBJ1-2; TRBD1 matches at 7 bases. With V trimmed by 7 bases and J by 2 bases, 13 bases remained unmatched. The CDR3 extends over 16 amino acids. Germline V gene sequence: CDR1 MNHEY, CDR2 SVGEGT. CDR3 in amino acids: CASMYRGWGYNYGYTF. DNA of the CDR3: TGTGCCAGCATGTACAGGGGTTGGGGATACAACTATGGCTACACCTTC.